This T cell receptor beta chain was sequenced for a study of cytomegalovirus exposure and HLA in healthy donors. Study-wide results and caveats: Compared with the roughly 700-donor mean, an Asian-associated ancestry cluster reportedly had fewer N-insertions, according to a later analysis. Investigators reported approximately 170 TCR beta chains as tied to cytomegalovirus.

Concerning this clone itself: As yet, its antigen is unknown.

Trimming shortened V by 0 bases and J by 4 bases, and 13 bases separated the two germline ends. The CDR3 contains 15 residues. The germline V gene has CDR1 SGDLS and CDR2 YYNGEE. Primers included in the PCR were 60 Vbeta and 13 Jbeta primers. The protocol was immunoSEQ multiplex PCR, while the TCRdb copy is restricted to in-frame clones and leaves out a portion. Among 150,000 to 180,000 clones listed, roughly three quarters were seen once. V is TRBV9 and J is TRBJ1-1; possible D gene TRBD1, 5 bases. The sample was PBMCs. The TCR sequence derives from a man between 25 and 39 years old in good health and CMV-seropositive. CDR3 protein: CASSVGGVAATEAFF. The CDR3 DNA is TGTGCCAGCAGCGTAGGGGGGGTAGCGGCCACTGAAGCTTTCTTT.